The entry that follows covers one TCR beta chain sequence. This record comes from a study of T cell changes during pregnancy in multiple sclerosis. Data came from immunoSEQ multiplex PCR; TCRdb stores just in-frame clones and leaves some out. The sample yields approximately 34,000 clones, about 91% seen once. Trimming cost V 0 bases and J 0 bases, with 7 bases left between them. Per germline, CDR1 SGDLS and CDR2 YYNGEE. The CDR3 has 15 residues. The gene calls are TRBV9 and TRBJ2-1; D call uncertain. The sample in question was CD4+ T cells from peripheral blood mononuclear cells, obtained after pregnancy. The receptor was derived from a female donor with multiple sclerosis, enrolled in a pregnancy study. The CDR3 protein is CASSVVADSYNEQFF. As DNA, the CDR3 is TGTGCCAGCAGCGTAGTGGCTGACTCCTACAATGAGCAGTTCTTC.